Below, 27 T cell receptor beta chains from the same sample are listed, as sequenced in a study of blood T cells in healthy people across ages. The second PCR ran about 6 to 12 cycles with a sample-barcoded 5' primer and J-beta primers. TCRdb reprocessed the 5' RACE reads with MiXCR, giving one entry per CDR3 protein. This repertoire shows some 1.5 million distinct CDR3 sequences, roughly 28% found once; its top ten account for more than 6%. The sample was blood. The receptors shown here come from a woman in her 30s in good health.

This chain joins TRBV5-1 and TRBJ1-1; 8 bases agree with TRBD1. Trimming cost V 0 bases and J 7 bases; bases outside gene matches: 2. The CDR3 sequence is 13 residues long. The germline V gene has CDR1 SGHRS and CDR2 YFSETQ. The CDR3 protein is CASSLGTGGEAFF. The CDR3 nucleotides read TGCGCCAGCAGCTTGGGAACAGGGGGTGAAGCTTTCTTT.

This clonotype was counted ten times or more. The CDR3 DNA is TGTGCCACCAGTGACGCGACGGGCGAGCAGTACTTC. Its protein product is CATSDATGEQYF. V gene TRBV24-1 combines with J gene TRBJ2-7; D call uncertain. This CDR3 contains 12 residues. Germline V gene lookup returns CDR1 KGHDR and CDR2 SFDVKD. V dropped 4 bases and J dropped 6 bases, with 9 bases sitting between them.

This clonotype came up a few times. The CDR3 DNA reads TGCAGTGCTAGATGGTCTGGGGCTAACTATGGCTACACCTTC. Encoded protein: CSARWSGANYGYTF. The rearrangement links TRBV20-1 to TRBJ1-2; D remains ambiguous. V lost 2 bases to trimming and J lost 0 bases, with 10 bases between them. This CDR3 has 14 amino acids. Germline CDR1 DFQATT, CDR2 SNEGSKA (reference sequence).

Details on this clonotype: An end of the junction differs from the germline gene, which may be a read error. The CDR3 DNA reads as TGTGCCAGCAGTCTGGGGGGGAGTGCAGATATGCAGTATTTT. Translation: CASSLGGSADMQYF. The V gene is TRBV12-3 or TRBV12-4, the J gene TRBJ2-3, with 7 nucleotides matching TRBD2. The CDR3 sequence is 14 residues long.

A word on this clonotype: This sequence may be a read error, since a much larger clone differs from it by one base. This chain links TRBV29-1 with TRBJ2-7; D is perhaps TRBD1 (6 bases). This CDR3 has 13 residues. V lost 3 bases to trimming and J lost 7 bases, with 16 bases between them. In germline, CDR1 is SQVTM, CDR2 ANQGSEA. In DNA, the CDR3 is TGCAGCGTTGACCGGGACACCTACAATGAGCAGTACTTC. Its translation: CSVDRDTYNEQYF.

V is TRBV19 and J is TRBJ1-2; D possibly corresponds to TRBD1 (6 bases). With 9 bases removed from V and 4 bases from J, the gap between germline ends came to 15 bases. Looked up from germline, CDR1 is LNHDA and CDR2 is SQIVND (reference sequence). This CDR3 contains 13 residues. The CDR3 loop is CASLTQGSYGYTF. The CDR3 DNA follows: TGTGCCAGCCTGACCCAGGGGTCCTATGGCTACACCTTC.

This chain links TRBV18 with TRBJ2-1, with 7 bases that match TRBD1. The CDR3 runs to 14 residues. Losses at the gene ends were 0 bases for V and 6 bases for J; bases not matched to a gene: 2. The germline V gene has CDR1 KGHSH and CDR2 LQKENI. CDR3 region: CASSPPTGSNEQFF. The CDR3 DNA is TGTGCCAGCTCACCACCGACAGGGAGCAATGAGCAGTTCTTC.

This chain joins TRBV18 and TRBJ2-7; D is uncertain. The CDR3 loop spans 14 amino acids. Trimming pared 2 bases from V and 5 bases from J, leaving 13 bases between. Germline V CDR1 and CDR2: KGHSH, LQKENI. The CDR3 protein is CASSPMPSAHEQYF. CDR3 DNA: TGTGCCAGCTCACCAATGCCTAGTGCTCACGAGCAGTACTTC.

There are many counts of this clonotype. The chain has TRBV20-1 and TRBJ2-7, with 7 bases aligning to TRBD2. V shed 1 base and J 2 bases; nucleotides not matched to a gene: 11. The CDR3 covers 16 residues. CDR1 and CDR2 from the germline V gene are DFQATT and SNEGSKA (reference sequence). As DNA, the CDR3 is TGCAGTGCTAGAGTCGTGTCGGGCGGGGGACCCTACGAGCAGTACTTC. It codes for CSARVVSGGGPYEQYF.

This clonotype was counted between two and nine times. The rearrangement links TRBV20-1 to TRBJ2-1, with 8 bases matching TRBD2. V shed 3 bases, J shed 6 bases, and the junction held 7 bases outside the gene matches. The CDR3 length is 14 residues. CDR1 is DFQATT and CDR2 is SNEGSKA in the germline V gene (reference sequence). DNA of the CDR3: TGCAGTGCTAGTCGGGAGGGCCCGGGCAATGAGCAGTTCTTC. Residues: CSASREGPGNEQFF.

The chain employs TRBV5-1 and TRBJ1-2; TRBD1 might be the D (5 bases). This CDR3 region has 15 residues. Germline-derived CDR1 and CDR2 are SGHRS and YFSETQ. Trimming took off 1 base at V and 0 bases at J, with 10 bases between the two ends. The CDR3 region has the DNA TGCGCCAGCAGCTTGCAAGGGACGACTAACTATGGCTACACCTTC. Protein: CASSLQGTTNYGYTF.

This clonotype was found a few times. V and J are TRBV20-1 and TRBJ1-2, with D possibly being TRBD1 (5 bases). CDR1 is DFQATT and CDR2 is SNEGSKA in the germline V gene (reference sequence). The CDR3 is 13 amino acids. Between the trimmed V and J ends, which lost 0 bases and 8 bases, there was a span of 13 bases. CDR3 sequence (DNA): TGCAGTGCTAGAGATGGGGGATTAGCGGGCTACACCTTC. Protein sequence: CSARDGGLAGYTF.

The chain combines TRBV28 with TRBJ1-2, with 12 bases lining up with TRBD1. Germline CDR1 is MDHEN and CDR2 is SYDVKM. The CDR3 extends over 16 amino acids. Losses at the gene ends were 5 bases for V and 6 bases for J; bases not matched to a gene: 10. The CDR3 protein is CASSRRGQGASNGYTF. CDR3 sequence (DNA): TGTGCCAGCAGTCGTAGGGGACAGGGGGCGTCTAATGGCTACACCTTC.

This CDR3 reads CASSLIQTSEQYF. In nucleotides, the CDR3 is TGTGCCAGCAGCTTAATTCAGACTAGCGAGCAGTACTTC. This chain uses TRBV7-3 with TRBJ2-7; a weak D match, TRBD2 (6 bases). The CDR3 length is 13 residues. Trimming stripped 1 base from V and 6 bases from J, with 10 bases between. Per the germline V gene, CDR1 is SGHTA and CDR2 is FQGTGA.

The chain carries TRBV10-3 and TRBJ2-3; 8 positions agree with TRBD2. Germline V gene data show CDR1 as ENHRY and CDR2 as SYGVKD. This CDR3 is built from 15 residues. V dropped 3 bases and J dropped 5; count of bases not matched to a gene: 7. DNA of the CDR3: TGTGCCATCAGTGAAAGCGGGAGCGGAGTAGATACGCAGTATTTT. This translates into CAISESGSGVDTQYF.

This clonotype has more than one count but fewer than ten. The gene calls are TRBV3-1 and TRBJ1-2, with no clear D. This CDR3 spans 15 amino acids. CDR1 and CDR2 (germline): LGHDT, YNNKEL (reference sequence). Trimming took off 1 base at V and 8 bases at J, with 17 bases between the two ends. This CDR3 reads CASSQARVAPGGYTF. The CDR3 DNA follows: TGTGCCAGCAGCCAAGCGCGGGTGGCCCCTGGAGGCTACACCTTC.

This sequence joins TRBV7-2 and TRBJ2-7; D is tentatively TRBD1 or TRBD2 (6 bases each). V dropped 4 bases and J dropped 3 bases, with 19 bases sitting between them. The length of the CDR3 is 16 residues. Per the germline V gene, CDR1 is SGHTA and CDR2 is FQGNSA. The CDR3 nucleotides read TGTGCCAGCAGCTCGAAGCTGGGGGGCCTGGTCTACGAGCAGTACTTC. This codes for CASSSKLGGLVYEQYF.

This chain uses TRBV2 with TRBJ2-7; TRBD1 matches at 9 bases. V lost 9 bases and J lost 2; bases outside the gene matches: 17. Germline V CDR1 and CDR2: SNHLY, FYNNEI. The length of the CDR3 is 17 residues. DNA of the CDR3: TGTGCCAGTTCCCGAGCCCCCACAGGGGGCGGGACCTACGAGCAGTACTTC. Protein: CASSRAPTGGGTYEQYF.

The chain has TRBV30 and TRBJ2-3; no firm D call. From germline, CDR1 is GTSNPN and CDR2 SVGIG (reference sequence). The CDR3 length is 12 residues. V was cut by 2 bases and J by 7 bases, with 10 bases left in between. DNA for the CDR3: TGTGCCTGGAGTCCGGCTCCAAATACGCAGTATTTT. Its translation: CAWSPAPNTQYF. The full variable domain, with the rest looked up from reference TRBV30 and TRBJ2-3, is SQTIHQWPATLVQPVGSPLSLECTVEGTSNPNLYWYRQAAGRGLQLLFYSVGIGQISSEVPQNLSASRPQDRQFILSSKKLLLSDSGFYLCAWSPAPNTQYFGPGTRLTVL.

This clonotype was counted a few times. V usage is TRBV5-5 and J usage is TRBJ2-5, with D uncertain. The CDR3 spans 13 residues. Trimming cost V 2 bases and J 3 bases, with 8 bases left between them. In germline, CDR1 is SGHKS, CDR2 YYEKEE (reference sequence). The CDR3 reads CASSFLSEETQYF. CDR3 DNA sequence: TGTGCCAGCAGCTTTCTATCCGAAGAGACCCAGTACTTC.

This chain links TRBV12-3 or TRBV12-4 with TRBJ2-5; D not certain. This CDR3 is 13 amino acids long. V lost 6 bases and J lost 1, with 9 bases in between. CDR3 sequence reads: CASRPAAQETQYF. For the CDR3, the DNA is TGTGCCAGCAGACCCGCTGCCCAAGAGACCCAGTACTTC.

This clonotype was seen a few times. The chain couples TRBV9 to TRBJ2-2, with D uncertain. Germline V CDR1 and CDR2: SGDLS, YYNGEE. The CDR3 consists of 13 residues. Trimming stripped 4 bases from V and 7 bases from J, with 11 bases between. Here the CDR3 DNA reads TGTGCCAGCAGCTACCCTGGGGACGGGGAGCTGTTTTTT. As protein: CASSYPGDGELFF.

The chain recombines TRBV24-1 with TRBJ1-5; 9 nucleotides line up with TRBD1. CDR1 and CDR2 from the germline V gene are KGHDR and SFDVKD. V gave up 2 bases and J gave up 2 bases; unmatched junction bases: 6. CDR3 length: 17 amino acids. For the CDR3, the DNA is TGTGCCACCAGTGATTCTAACAGGGGGCGAGGCAATCAGCCCCAGCATTTT. Translated, it gives CATSDSNRGRGNQPQHF.

The chain employs TRBV29-1 and TRBJ2-3, with D perhaps matching TRBD2 (5 bases). This CDR3 has 17 amino acids. Trimming pared 1 base from V and 4 bases from J, leaving 21 bases between. CDR1 and CDR2 from the germline V gene are SQVTM and ANQGSEA. CDR3 in DNA: TGCAGCGTTGAAGGTCCCCACCCGGGAAAGTCCCCAGATACGCAGTATTTT. Translated, it gives CSVEGPHPGKSPDTQYF.

This clonotype was picked up a small number of times. V and J are TRBV12-3 or TRBV12-4 and TRBJ1-6, with 9 nucleotides matching TRBD1. The CDR3 length is 15 residues. V shed 4 bases, J shed 7 bases, and the junction held 5 bases outside the gene matches. CDR3 loop: CASSSGTGSNSPLHF. The CDR3 coding sequence is TGTGCCAGCAGTTCCGGGACAGGGTCCAATTCACCCCTCCACTTT.

This chain links TRBV28 with TRBJ2-3; 11 bases are shared with TRBD2. CDR1 is MDHEN, CDR2 SYDVKM, per germline. This CDR3 is 16 amino acids long. Germline trimming cut 8 bases from V and 0 bases from J; bases unmatched to any gene: 7. The CDR3 loop reads CASGAASGGSTDTQYF. In DNA form, the CDR3 reads TGTGCCAGCGGCGCAGCTAGCGGGGGGAGCACAGATACGCAGTATTTT.

Ten or more counts support this clonotype. V gene TRBV2 combines with J gene TRBJ2-1; the D call may be TRBD1 or TRBD2 (5 bases each). The V gene lost 1 base and the J gene lost 9 bases, with 16 bases spanning the gap. This CDR3 spans 15 amino acids. Germline values: CDR1 SNHLY, CDR2 FYNNEI. The DNA of the CDR3 is TGTGCCAGCAGTGAAGGCGGCAGGGAGAAGGGTGAGCAGTTCTTC. As protein: CASSEGGREKGEQFF.